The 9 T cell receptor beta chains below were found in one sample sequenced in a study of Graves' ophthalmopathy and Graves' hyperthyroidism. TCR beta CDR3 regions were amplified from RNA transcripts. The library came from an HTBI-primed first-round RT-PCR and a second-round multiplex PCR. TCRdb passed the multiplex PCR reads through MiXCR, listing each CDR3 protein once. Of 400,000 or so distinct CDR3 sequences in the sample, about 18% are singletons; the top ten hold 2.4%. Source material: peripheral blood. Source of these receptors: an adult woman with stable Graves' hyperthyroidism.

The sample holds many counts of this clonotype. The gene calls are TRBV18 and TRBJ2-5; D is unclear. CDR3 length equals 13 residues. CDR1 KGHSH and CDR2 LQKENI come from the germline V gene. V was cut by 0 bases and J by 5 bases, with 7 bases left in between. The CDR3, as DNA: TGTGCCAGCTCACCACCGTCTGAGGAGACCCAGTACTTC. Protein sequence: CASSPPSEETQYF. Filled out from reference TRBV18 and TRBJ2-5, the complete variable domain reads NAGVMQNPRHLVRRRGQEARLRCSPMKGHSHVYWYRQLPEEGLKFMVYLQKENIIDESGMPKERFSAEFPKEGPSILRIQQVVRGDSAAYFCASSPPSEETQYFGPGTRLLVL.

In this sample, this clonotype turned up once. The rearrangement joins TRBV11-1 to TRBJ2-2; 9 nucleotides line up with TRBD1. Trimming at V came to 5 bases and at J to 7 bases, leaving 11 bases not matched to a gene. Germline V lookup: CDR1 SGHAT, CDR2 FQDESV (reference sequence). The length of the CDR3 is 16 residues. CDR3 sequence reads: CASSRYGQGISGELFF. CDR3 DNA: TGTGCCAGCAGCCGATACGGACAGGGGATTAGCGGGGAGCTGTTTTTT.

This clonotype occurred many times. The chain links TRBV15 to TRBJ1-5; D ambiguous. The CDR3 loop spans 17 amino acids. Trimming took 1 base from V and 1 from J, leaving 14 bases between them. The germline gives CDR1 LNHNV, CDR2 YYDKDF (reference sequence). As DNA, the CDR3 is TGTGCCACCAGCAGAGTGTTGGAAGTATCGAGCAATCAGCCCCAGCATTTT. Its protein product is CATSRVLEVSSNQPQHF.

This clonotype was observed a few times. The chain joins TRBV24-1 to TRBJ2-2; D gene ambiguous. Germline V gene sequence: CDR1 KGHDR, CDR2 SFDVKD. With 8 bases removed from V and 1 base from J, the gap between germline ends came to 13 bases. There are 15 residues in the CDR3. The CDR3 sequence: CATTPGRENTGELFF. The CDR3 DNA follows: TGTGCCACCACCCCCGGCAGAGAGAACACCGGGGAGCTGTTTTTT.

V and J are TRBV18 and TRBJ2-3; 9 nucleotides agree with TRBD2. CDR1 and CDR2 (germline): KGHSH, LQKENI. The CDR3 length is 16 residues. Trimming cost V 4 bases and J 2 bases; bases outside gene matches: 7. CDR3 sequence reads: CASSQRKREVTDTQYF. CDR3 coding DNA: TGTGCCAGCTCACAACGGAAGCGGGAGGTCACAGATACGCAGTATTTT.

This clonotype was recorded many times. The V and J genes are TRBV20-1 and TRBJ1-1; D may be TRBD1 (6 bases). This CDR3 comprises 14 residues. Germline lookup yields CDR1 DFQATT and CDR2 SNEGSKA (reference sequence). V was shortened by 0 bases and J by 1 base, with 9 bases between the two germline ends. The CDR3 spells CSARDARGNTEAFF. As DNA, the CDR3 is TGCAGTGCTAGAGACGCCAGGGGGAACACTGAAGCTTTCTTT.

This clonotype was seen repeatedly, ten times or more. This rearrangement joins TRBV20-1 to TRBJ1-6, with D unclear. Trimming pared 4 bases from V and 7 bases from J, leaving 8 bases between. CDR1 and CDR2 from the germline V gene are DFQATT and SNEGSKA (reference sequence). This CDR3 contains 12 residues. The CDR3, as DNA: TGCAGTGCTACAGGCGCCAATTCACCCCTCCACTTT. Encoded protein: CSATGANSPLHF.

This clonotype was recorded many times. Here the CDR3 reads CSAQDRSASEQYF. DNA for the CDR3: TGCAGTGCACAGGACAGGTCGGCGAGTGAGCAGTACTTC. The chain recombines TRBV20-1 with TRBJ2-7, with TRBD1 matching 7 bases. In germline, CDR1 is DFQATT, CDR2 SNEGSKA (reference sequence). V trimming: 6 bases; J trimming: 7 bases; junction bases outside the gene matches: 12. The CDR3 is 13 amino acids.

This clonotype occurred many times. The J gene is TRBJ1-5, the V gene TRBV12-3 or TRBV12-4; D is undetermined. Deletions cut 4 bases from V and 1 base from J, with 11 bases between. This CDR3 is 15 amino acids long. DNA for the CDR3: TGTGCCAGCAGTTCCAGACCGGGGAGCAATCAGCCCCAGCATTTT. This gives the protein CASSSRPGSNQPQHF.